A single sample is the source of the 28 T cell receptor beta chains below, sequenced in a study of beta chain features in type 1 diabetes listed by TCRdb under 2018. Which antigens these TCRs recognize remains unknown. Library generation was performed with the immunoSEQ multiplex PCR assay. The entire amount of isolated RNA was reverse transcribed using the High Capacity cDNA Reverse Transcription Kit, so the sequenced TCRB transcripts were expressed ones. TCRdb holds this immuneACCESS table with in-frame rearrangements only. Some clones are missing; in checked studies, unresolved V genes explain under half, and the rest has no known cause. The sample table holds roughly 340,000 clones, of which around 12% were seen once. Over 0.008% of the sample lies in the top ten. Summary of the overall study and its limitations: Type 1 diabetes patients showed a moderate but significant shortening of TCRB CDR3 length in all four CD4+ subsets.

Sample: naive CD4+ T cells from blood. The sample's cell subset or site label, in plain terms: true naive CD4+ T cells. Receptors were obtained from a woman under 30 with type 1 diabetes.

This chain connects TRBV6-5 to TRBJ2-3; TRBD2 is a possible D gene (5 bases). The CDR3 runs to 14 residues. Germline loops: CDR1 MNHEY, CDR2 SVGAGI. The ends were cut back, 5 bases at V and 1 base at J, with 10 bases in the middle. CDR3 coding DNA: TGTGCCAGCAGTGCTGACTACCGCACAGATACGCAGTATTTT. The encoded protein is CASSADYRTDTQYF.

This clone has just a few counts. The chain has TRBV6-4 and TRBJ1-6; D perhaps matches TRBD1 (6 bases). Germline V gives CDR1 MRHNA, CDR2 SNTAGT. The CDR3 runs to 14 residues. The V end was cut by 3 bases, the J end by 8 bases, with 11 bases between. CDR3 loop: CASSEQGTDSPLHF. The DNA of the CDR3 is TGTGCCAGCAGTGAACAGGGTACCGATTCACCCCTCCACTTT.

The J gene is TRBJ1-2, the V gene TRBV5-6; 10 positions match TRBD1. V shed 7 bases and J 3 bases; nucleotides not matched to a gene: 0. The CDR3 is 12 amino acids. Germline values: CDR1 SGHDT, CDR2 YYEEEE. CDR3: CASGQGDYGYTF. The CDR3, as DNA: TGTGCCAGCGGACAGGGGGACTATGGCTACACCTTC.

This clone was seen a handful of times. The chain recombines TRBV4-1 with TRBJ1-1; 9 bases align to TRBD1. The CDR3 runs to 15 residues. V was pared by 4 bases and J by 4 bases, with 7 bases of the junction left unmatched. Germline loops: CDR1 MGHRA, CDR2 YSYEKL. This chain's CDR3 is CASSPTRDRVTEAFF. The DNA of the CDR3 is TGCGCCAGCAGCCCCACAAGGGACAGGGTCACTGAAGCTTTCTTT.

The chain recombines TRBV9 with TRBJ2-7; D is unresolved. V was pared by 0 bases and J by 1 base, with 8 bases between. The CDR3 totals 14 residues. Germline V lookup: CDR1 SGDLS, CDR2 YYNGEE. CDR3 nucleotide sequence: TGTGCCAGCAGCGTAGATCCAGGTTCCTACGAGCAGTACTTC. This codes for CASSVDPGSYEQYF. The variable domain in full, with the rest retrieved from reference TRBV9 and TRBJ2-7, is DSGVTQTPKHLITATGQRVTLRCSPRSGDLSVYWYQQSLDQGLQFLIQYYNGEERAKGNILERFSAQQFPDLHSELNLSSLELGDSALYFCASSVDPGSYEQYFGPGTRLTVT.

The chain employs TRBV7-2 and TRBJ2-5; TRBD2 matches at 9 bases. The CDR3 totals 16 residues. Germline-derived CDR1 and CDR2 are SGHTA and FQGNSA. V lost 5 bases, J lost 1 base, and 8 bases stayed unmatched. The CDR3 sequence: CASSQTSGLSQETQYF. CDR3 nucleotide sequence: TGTGCCAGCAGCCAAACTAGCGGGCTAAGCCAAGAGACCCAGTACTTC.

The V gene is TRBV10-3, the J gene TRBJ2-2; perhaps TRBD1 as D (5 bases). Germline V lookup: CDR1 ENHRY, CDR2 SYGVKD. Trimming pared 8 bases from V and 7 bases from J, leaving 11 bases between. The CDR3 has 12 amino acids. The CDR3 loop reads CAIQTAGGELFF. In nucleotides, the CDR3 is TGTGCCATCCAGACAGCTGGCGGGGAGCTGTTTTTT.

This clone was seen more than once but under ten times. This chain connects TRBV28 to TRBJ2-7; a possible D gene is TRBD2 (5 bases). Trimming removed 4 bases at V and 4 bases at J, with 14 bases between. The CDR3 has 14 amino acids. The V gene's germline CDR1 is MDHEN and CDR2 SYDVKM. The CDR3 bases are TGTGCCAGCAGTTCCGGCGGGTCAGTGTACGAGCAGTACTTC. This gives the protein CASSSGGSVYEQYF.

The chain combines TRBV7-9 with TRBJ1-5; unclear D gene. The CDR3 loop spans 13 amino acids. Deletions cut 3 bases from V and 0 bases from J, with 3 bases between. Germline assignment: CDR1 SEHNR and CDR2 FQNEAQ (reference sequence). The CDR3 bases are TGTGCCAGCAGCTTCAATAGCAATCAGCCCCAGCATTTT. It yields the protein CASSFNSNQPQHF.

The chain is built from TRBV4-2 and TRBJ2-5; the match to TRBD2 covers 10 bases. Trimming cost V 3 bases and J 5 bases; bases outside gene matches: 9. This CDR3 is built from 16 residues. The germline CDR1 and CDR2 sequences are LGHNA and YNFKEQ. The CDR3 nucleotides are TGTGCCAGCAGCCATGGAGCGGGAGGGCCAGTTGAGACCCAGTACTTC. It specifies CASSHGAGGPVETQYF.

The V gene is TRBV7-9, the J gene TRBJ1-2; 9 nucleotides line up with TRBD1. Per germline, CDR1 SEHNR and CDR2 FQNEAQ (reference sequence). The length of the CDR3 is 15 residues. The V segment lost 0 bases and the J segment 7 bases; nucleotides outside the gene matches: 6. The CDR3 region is CASSLATGGDSGYTF. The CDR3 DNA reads TGTGCCAGCAGCTTAGCAACAGGGGGCGATTCTGGCTACACCTTC.

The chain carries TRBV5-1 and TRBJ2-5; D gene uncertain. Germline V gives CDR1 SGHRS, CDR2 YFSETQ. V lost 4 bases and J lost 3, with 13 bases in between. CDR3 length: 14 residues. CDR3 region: CASSTRLLEETQYF. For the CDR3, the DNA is TGCGCCAGCAGCACCAGGTTACTGGAAGAGACCCAGTACTTC. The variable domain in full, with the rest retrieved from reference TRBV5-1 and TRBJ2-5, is KAGVTQTPRYLIKTRGQQVTLSCSPISGHRSVSWYQQTPGQGLQFLFEYFSETQRNKGNFPGRFSGRQFSNSRSEMNVSTLELGDSALYLCASSTRLLEETQYFGPGTRLLVL.

CDR3 sequence reads: CASSSGGAYNEQFF. CDR3 sequence (DNA): TGTGCCAGCAGTTCTGGGGGCGCCTACAATGAGCAGTTCTTC. The chain is built from TRBV28 and TRBJ2-1; maybe TRBD1 (6 bases). The CDR3 has 14 amino acids. The V end was cut by 4 bases, the J end by 2 bases, with 9 bases between. Per the germline V gene, CDR1 is MDHEN and CDR2 is SYDVKM.

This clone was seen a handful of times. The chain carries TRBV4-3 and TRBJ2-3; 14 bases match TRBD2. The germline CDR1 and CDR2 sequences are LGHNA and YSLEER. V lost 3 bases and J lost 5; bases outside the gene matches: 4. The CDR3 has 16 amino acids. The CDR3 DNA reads TGCGCCAGCAGCCAGGCGACTAGCGGGGGGGGAGATACGCAGTATTTT. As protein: CASSQATSGGGDTQYF.

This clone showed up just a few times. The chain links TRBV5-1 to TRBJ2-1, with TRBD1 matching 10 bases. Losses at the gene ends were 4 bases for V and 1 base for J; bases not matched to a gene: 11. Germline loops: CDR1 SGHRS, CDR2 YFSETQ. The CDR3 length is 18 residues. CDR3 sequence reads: CASSRLGQGMGSYNEQFF. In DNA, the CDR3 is TGCGCCAGCAGCCGGCTGGGACAGGGGATGGGGTCCTACAATGAGCAGTTCTTC.

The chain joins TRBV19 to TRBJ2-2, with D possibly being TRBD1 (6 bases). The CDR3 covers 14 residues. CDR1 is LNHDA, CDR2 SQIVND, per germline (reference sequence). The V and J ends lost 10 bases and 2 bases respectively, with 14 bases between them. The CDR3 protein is CATLTGTNTGELFF. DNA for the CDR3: TGTGCCACCCTGACAGGAACTAACACCGGGGAGCTGTTTTTT.

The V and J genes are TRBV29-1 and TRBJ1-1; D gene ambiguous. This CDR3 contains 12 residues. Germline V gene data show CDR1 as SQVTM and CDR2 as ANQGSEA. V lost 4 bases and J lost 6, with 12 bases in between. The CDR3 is CSVGGMEAEAFF. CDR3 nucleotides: TGCAGCGTTGGAGGTATGGAGGCTGAAGCTTTCTTT.

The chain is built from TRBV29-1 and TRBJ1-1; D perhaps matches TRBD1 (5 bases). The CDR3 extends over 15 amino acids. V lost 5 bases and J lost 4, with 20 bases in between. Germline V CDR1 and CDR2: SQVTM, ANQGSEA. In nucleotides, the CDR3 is TGCAGCGTTCAAGGGTCAGGGCTGGGAGGCACTGAAGCTTTCTTT. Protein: CSVQGSGLGGTEAFF.

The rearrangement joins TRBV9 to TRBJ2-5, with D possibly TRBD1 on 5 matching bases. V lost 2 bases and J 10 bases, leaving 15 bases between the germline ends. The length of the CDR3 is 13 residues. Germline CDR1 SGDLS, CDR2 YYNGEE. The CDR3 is CASSVITQGDQYF. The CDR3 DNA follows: TGTGCCAGCAGCGTTATCACCCAGGGTGACCAGTACTTC.

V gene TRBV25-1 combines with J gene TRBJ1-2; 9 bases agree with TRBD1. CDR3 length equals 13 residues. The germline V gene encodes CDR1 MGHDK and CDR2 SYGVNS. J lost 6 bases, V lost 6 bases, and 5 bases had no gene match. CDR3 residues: CASSNTGGHGYTF. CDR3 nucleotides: TGTGCCAGCAGCAACACAGGGGGCCATGGCTACACCTTC.

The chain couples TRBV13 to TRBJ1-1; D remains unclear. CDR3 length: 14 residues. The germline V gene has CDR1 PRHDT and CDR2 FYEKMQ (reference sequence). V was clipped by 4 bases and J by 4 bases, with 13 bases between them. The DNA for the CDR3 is TGTGCCAGCAGCTCCCTCGGGAGGCTCACTGAAGCTTTCTTT. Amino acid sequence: CASSSLGRLTEAFF.

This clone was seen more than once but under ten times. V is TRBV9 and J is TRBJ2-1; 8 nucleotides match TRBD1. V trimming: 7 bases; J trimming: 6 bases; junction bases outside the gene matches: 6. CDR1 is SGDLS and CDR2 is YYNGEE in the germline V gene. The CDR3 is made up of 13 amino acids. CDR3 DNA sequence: TGTGCCAGCTCCCGGGACAGGATCAATGAGCAGTTCTTC. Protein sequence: CASSRDRINEQFF.

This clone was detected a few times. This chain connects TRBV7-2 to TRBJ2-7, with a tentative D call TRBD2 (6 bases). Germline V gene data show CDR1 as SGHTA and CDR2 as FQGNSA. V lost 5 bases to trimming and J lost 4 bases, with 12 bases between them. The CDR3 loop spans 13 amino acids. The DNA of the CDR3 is TGTGCCAGCAGCGGGAGGTTGGGGTACGAGCAGTACTTC. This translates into CASSGRLGYEQYF.

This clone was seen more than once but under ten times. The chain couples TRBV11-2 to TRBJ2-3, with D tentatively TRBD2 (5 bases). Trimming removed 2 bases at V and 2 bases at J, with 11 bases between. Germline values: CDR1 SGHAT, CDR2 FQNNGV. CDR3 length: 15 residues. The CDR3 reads CASSLRRKLTDTQYF. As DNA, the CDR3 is TGTGCCAGCAGCTTAAGGAGGAAACTCACAGATACGCAGTATTTT.

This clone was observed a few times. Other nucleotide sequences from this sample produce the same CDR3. In DNA form, the CDR3 reads TGTGCCTGGAGTCGAGGGTCTGGAAACACCATATATTTT. It is translated as CAWSRGSGNTIYF. The chain joins TRBV30 to TRBJ1-3; D gene unclear. The germline V gene has CDR1 GTSNPN and CDR2 SVGIG (reference sequence). There are 13 residues in the CDR3. V dropped 2 bases and J dropped 1 base, with 6 bases sitting between them. Combining the CDR3 with reference TRBV30 and TRBJ1-3 gives the whole variable domain SQTIHQWPATLVQPVGSPLSLECTVEGTSNPNLYWYRQAAGRGLQLLFYSVGIGQISSEVPQNLSASRPQDRQFILSSKKLLLSDSGFYLCAWSRGSGNTIYFGEGSWLTVV.

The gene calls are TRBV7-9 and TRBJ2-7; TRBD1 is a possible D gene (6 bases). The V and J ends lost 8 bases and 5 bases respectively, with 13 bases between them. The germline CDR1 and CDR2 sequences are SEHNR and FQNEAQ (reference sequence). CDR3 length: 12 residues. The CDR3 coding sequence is TGTGCCAGCCCGACAGGAACGGACGAGCAGTACTTC. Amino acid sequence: CASPTGTDEQYF.

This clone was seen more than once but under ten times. The CDR3 reads CASSPGLFQETQYF. CDR3 sequence (DNA): TGTGCCAGCTCACCGGGCCTATTCCAAGAGACCCAGTACTTC. V usage is TRBV18 and J usage is TRBJ2-5; D gene ambiguous. The CDR3 is made up of 14 amino acids. Germline V gives CDR1 KGHSH, CDR2 LQKENI. Trimming shortened V by 3 bases and J by 1 base, and 9 bases separated the two germline ends.

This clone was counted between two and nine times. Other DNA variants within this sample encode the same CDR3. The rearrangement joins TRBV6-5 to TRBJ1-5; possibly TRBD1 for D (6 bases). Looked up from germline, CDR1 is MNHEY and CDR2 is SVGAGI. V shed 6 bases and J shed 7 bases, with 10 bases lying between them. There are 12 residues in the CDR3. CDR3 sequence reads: CASSTGNQPQHF. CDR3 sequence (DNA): TGTGCCAGCAGCACAGGGAACCAGCCCCAGCATTTT.